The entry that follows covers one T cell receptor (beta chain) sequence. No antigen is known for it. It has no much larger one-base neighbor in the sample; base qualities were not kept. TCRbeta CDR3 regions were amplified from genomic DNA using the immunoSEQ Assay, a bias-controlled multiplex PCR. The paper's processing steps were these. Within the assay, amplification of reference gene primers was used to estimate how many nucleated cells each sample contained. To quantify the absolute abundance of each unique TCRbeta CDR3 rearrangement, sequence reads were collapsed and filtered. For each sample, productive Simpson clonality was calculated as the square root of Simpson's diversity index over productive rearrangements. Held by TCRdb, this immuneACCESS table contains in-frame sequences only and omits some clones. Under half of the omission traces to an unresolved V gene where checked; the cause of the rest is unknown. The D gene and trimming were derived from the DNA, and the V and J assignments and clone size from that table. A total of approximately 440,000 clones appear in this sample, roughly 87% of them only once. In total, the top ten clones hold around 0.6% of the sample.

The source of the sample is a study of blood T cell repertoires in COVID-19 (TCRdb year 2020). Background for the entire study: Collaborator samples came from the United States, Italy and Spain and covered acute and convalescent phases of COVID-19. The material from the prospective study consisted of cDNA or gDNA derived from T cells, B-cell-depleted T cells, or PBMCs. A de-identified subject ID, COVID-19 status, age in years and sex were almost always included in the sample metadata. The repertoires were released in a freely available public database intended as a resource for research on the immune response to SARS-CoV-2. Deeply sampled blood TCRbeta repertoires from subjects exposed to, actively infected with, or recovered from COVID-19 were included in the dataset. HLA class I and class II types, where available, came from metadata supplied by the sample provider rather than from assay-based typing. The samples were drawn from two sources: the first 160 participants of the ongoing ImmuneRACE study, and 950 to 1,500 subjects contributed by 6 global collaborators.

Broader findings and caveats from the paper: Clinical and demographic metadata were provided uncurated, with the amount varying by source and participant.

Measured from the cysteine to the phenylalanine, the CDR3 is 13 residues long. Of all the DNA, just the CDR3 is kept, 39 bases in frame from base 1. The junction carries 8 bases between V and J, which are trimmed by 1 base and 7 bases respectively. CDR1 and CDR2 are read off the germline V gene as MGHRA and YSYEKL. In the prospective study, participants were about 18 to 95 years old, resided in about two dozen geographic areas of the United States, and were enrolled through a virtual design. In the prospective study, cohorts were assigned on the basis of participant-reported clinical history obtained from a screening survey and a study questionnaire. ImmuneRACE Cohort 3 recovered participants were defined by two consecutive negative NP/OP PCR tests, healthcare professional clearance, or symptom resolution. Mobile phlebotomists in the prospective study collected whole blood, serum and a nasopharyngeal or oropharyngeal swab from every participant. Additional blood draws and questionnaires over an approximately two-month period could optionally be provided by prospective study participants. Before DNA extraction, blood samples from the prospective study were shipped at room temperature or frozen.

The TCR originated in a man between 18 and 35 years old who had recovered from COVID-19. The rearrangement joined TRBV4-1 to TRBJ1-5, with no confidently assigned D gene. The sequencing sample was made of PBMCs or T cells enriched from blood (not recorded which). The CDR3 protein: CASSQALAQPQHF. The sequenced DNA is TGCGCCAGCAGCCAAGCACTCGCCCAGCCCCAGCATTTT.